The table lists the clone carrying this T cell receptor (beta chain) with a few counts. The sequenced template was cDNA made from the entire isolated RNA. The repertoire was sequenced with immunoSEQ multiplex PCR; TCRdb's copy has only in-frame clones and lacks some. This sample has about 150,000 clones; 8.5% to 14% occur once, and the top ten carry about 2.1%. A heparinised blood draw that averaged roughly 120 mL was obtained once from each donor. It was via CD45RO/CCR7/CD25/CD127/CD95/CD27 that CD4+ naive, central memory, regulatory and stem cell-like memory cells were sorted. These data come from a study of beta chain features in type 1 diabetes. The CDR3 is made up of 12 amino acids. Trimming removed 3 bases at V and 6 bases at J, with 11 bases between. From germline, CDR1 is SQVTM and CDR2 ANQGSEA.

This chain joins TRBV29-1 and TRBJ1-1; the D is unclear. The sample comprised central memory CD4+ T cells from blood. The TCR originated in a man aged 18 to 29 in good health. The CDR3 DNA sequence: TGCAGCGTTGACAGGCTAGCCTCTGAAGCTTTCTTT. Translation: CSVDRLASEAFF.